This is a list of T cell receptor beta chains from one sample in a study of vaccination and CD4 T cells after COVID-19. Their antigens remain unidentified. TCRdb reanalysed the PCR reads using MiXCR and keeps one entry per CDR3 protein. The sample has 15,000 or so distinct CDR3 sequences, approximately 60% seen once; the top ten hold roughly 5%. Here the sequenced sample was CD4+ T cells from blood, cultured in vitro, taken after SARS-CoV-2 vaccination. The origin of the receptors is a human donor who had recovered from COVID-19. The CDR3 runs from the conserved cysteine through the conserved F or W. Each record gives: clone size, V gene, J gene, D gene, CDR3 length, CDR3 protein, CDR3 DNA. The D gene is left open where the match is weak. Rows give clone size only sometimes, using once, few, many, or a class for an expanded clone.

-	TRBV5-6	TRBJ2-5	-	15	CASSPEGGRQETQYF	TGTGCCAGCAGCCCCGAGGGGGGTCGACAAGAGACCCAGTACTTC
-	TRBV7-9	TRBJ1-3	-	15	CASSLGRDSGNTIYF	TGTGCCAGCAGCTTGGGACGGGACTCTGGAAACACCATATATTTT
-	TRBV7-3	TRBJ1-1	-	13	CASSLMFGTEAFF	TGTGCCAGCAGCTTAATGTTTGGGACTGAAGCTTTCTTT
-	TRBV5-4	TRBJ1-1	-	15	CASSLDGPSGTEAFF	TGTGCCAGCAGCTTGGACGGTCCCTCGGGCACTGAAGCTTTCTTT
-	TRBV19	TRBJ1-1	TRBD1	15	CASSTGTGDLNEAFF	TGTGCCAGTAGTACCGGGACAGGCGACCTTAATGAAGCTTTCTTT
-	TRBV20-1	TRBJ2-2	-	14	CSARPTTNTGELFF	TGCAGTGCTAGGCCCACTACGAACACCGGGGAGCTGTTTTTT
-	TRBV20-1	TRBJ1-2	-	12	CSAPTGTYGYTF	TGCAGTGCCCCGACAGGAACCTATGGCTACACCTTC
few	TRBV6-1	TRBJ1-6	TRBD1	14	CASSPGQGVSPLHF	TGTGCCAGCAGTCCGGGACAGGGGGTTTCACCCCTCCACTTT
-	TRBV6-2/TRBV6-3	TRBJ2-1	TRBD2	15	CASSRGGRLSNEQFF	TGTGCCAGCAGTCGCGGGGGGCGCCTTTCCAATGAGCAGTTCTTC
-	TRBV20-1	TRBJ2-1	-	15	CSAREQAPPYNEQFF	TGCAGTGCTAGAGAGCAGGCACCCCCCTACAATGAGCAGTTCTTC
-	TRBV30	TRBJ2-7	TRBD2	16	CAWSVRLAGDSHEQYF	TGTGCCTGGAGTGTACGGCTAGCGGGGGACTCCCACGAGCAGTACTTC
few	TRBV20-1	TRBJ2-1	-	14	CSARRGGEYNEQFF	TGCAGTGCCAGAAGGGGGGGCGAGTACAATGAGCAGTTCTTC
-	TRBV24-1	TRBJ2-1	-	12	CATSETDIKQFF	TGTGCCACCAGTGAAACGGACATCAAGCAGTTCTTC
-	TRBV15	TRBJ2-1	-	16	CATSRDPETRYNEQFF	TGTGCCACCAGCAGAGATCCCGAGACTAGGTACAATGAGCAGTTCTTC
-	TRBV2	TRBJ2-1	TRBD2	16	CASSSDSGSVYNEQFF	TGTGCCAGCAGTTCCGATAGCGGGAGCGTCTACAATGAGCAGTTCTTC
-	TRBV20-1	TRBJ2-7	TRBD2	14	CSARDPGGIHEQYF	TGCAGTGCTAGAGATCCGGGAGGGATCCACGAGCAGTACTTC